The 2 T cell receptor beta chains in this list originate from one sample, sequenced in a study of blood T cell repertoires in COVID-19. Profiled with immunoSEQ multiplex PCR; TCRdb holds only in-frame clones, not every one. The sample includes 180,000 or so clones, about 85% of them seen just once. The sample comprised peripheral blood. The receptors stem from a woman older than 75 with acute or convalescent COVID-19.

This chain links TRBV2 with TRBJ1-5; D is possibly TRBD1 (6 bases). Looked up from germline, CDR1 is SNHLY and CDR2 is FYNNEI. V lost 6 bases and J lost 1, with 13 bases in between. The CDR3 totals 15 residues. The CDR3 protein is CASSWDTESNQPQHF. The CDR3 nucleotides are TGTGCCAGCAGCTGGGACACCGAAAGCAATCAGCCCCAGCATTTT. Full variable domain (remainder filled in from reference TRBV2 and TRBJ1-5): EPEVTQTPSHQVTQMGQEVILRCVPISNHLYFYWYRQILGQKVEFLVSFYNNEISEKSEIFDDQFSVERPDGSNFTLKIRSTKLEDSAMYFCASSWDTESNQPQHFGDGTRLSIL.

The chain couples TRBV6-6 to TRBJ1-6; no clear D. Trimming took off 5 bases at V and 3 bases at J, with 5 bases between the two ends. The germline V gene encodes CDR1 MNHNY and CDR2 SVGAGI (reference sequence). CDR3 size: 13 residues. The CDR3 DNA follows: TGTGCCAGCAGTGTTATCTATAATTCACCCCTCCACTTT. Translated, it gives CASSVIYNSPLHF.